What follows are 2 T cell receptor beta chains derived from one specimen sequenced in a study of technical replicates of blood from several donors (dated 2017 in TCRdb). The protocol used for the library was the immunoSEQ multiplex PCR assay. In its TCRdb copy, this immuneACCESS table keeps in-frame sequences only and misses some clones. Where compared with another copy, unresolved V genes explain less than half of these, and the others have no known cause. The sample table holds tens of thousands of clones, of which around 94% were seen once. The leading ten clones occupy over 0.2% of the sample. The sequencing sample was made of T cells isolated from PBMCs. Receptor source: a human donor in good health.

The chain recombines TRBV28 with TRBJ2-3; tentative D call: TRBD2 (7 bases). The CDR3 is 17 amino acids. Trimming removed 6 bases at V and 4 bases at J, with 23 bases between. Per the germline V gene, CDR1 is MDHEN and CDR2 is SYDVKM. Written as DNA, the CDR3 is TGTGCCAGCAGCAAGGCGGGGGCGGGCCCTCGGGCAGATACGCAGTATTTT. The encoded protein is CASSKAGAGPRADTQYF.

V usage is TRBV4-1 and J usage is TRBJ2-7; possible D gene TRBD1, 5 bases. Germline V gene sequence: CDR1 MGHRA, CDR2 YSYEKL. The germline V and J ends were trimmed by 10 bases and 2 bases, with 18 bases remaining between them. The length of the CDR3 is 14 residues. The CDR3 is CATGVGAWPYEQYF. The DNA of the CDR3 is TGCGCCACCGGCGTTGGGGCTTGGCCCTACGAGCAGTACTTC.